A selection of T cell receptor beta chains follows, all from one sample in a study of CD8 T cells in Susac syndrome. TCRdb recomputed calls from the immunoSEQ multiplex PCR reads with MiXCR, one row per CDR3 protein. The data show a few hundred thousand distinct CDR3 sequences, about 82% seen once. The material sequenced was CD8+ T cells from PBMCs. The origin of the receptors is a human donor with multiple sclerosis. CDR3s include the opening cysteine and the closing phenylalanine or tryptophan. A D gene is named only where the DNA matches it firmly. A row's size may be missing; if present it is once, few, many or a size class.

clone_size j_call v_call d_call cdr3_aa cdr3_nt
- TRBJ1-4 TRBV27 - CASSPIRGNEKLFF TGTGCCAGCAGTCCCATAAGGGGTAATGAAAAACTGTTTTTT
- TRBJ1-2 TRBV7-9 - CASSLYDSSDGGYTF TGTGCCAGCAGCTTATATGACAGCTCCGACGGTGGCTACACCTTC
- TRBJ1-1 TRBV20-1 - CSARAGLTDNTEAFF TGCAGTGCTAGGGCCGGATTGACGGATAACACTGAAGCTTTCTTT
- TRBJ2-1 TRBV29-1 TRBD2 CSVARTSQNNEQFF TGCAGCGTTGCAAGGACTAGCCAAAACAATGAGCAGTTCTTC
- TRBJ2-7 TRBV7-2 TRBD2 CASSLAGGLVYEQYF TGTGCCAGCAGCTTAGCGGGAGGACTAGTTTACGAGCAGTACTTC
- TRBJ2-1 TRBV20-1 TRBD2 CSAPTSGTYNEQFF TGCAGTGCTCCGACTAGCGGGACGTACAATGAGCAGTTCTTC
- TRBJ1-1 TRBV15 - CATSRDRGTVREAFF TGTGCCACCAGCAGAGATAGAGGGACGGTGAGGGAAGCTTTCTTT
- TRBJ2-7 TRBV19 - CASSARTLNEQYF TGTGCCAGTAGTGCGAGGACCCTCAACGAGCAGTACTTC
- TRBJ2-1 TRBV10-3 TRBD2 CAISETGGTYNEQFF TGTGCCATCAGTGAGACGGGAGGGACCTACAATGAGCAGTTCTTC
- TRBJ1-1 TRBV20-1 - CSASPPLVGPPNTEAFF TGCAGTGCTAGCCCCCCGCTCGTTGGGCCCCCTAACACTGAAGCTTTCTTT
- TRBJ2-7 TRBV19 - CASSIFRGSYEQYF TGTGCCAGTAGTATTTTTAGGGGCTCCTACGAGCAGTACTTC
- TRBJ1-5 TRBV25-1 TRBD1 CASSERQGPEGPQHF TGTGCCAGCAGTGAGAGACAGGGACCAGAAGGGCCCCAGCATTTT
- TRBJ2-5 TRBV4-3 TRBD1 CASSQGGGRGLTETQYF TGCGCCAGCAGCCAAGGTGGGGGCAGGGGGTTGACGGAGACCCAGTACTTC
- TRBJ2-2 TRBV3-1 TRBD2 CASSQDRHRSGSGGELFF TGTGCCAGCAGCCAAGATCGACACCGTAGCGGGAGCGGCGGGGAGCTGTTTTTT
- TRBJ1-1 TRBV7-9 - CASTDTQQSEAFF TGTGCCAGCACCGACACTCAACAGTCGGAAGCTTTCTTT
- TRBJ2-3 TRBV6-5 TRBD2 CASSYSLAGRTDTQYF TGTGCCAGCAGTTACTCACTAGCGGGACGCACAGATACGCAGTATTTT
once TRBJ2-3 TRBV10-3 TRBD2 CAISENELGTSSPDTQYF TGTGCCATCAGTGAGAACGAACTGGGGACTAGTTCCCCAGATACGCAGTATTTT
once TRBJ1-4 TRBV7-6 - CASSLDATNEKLFF TGTGCCAGCAGCTTAGATGCAACTAATGAAAAACTGTTTTTT
once TRBJ1-2 TRBV7-9 TRBD1 CASSDRVITF TGTGCCAGCAGCGACAGGGTAATCACCTTC
- TRBJ1-1 TRBV10-3 - CAVWWEARGTEAFF TGTGCCGTCTGGTGGGAGGCTCGGGGCACTGAAGCTTTCTTT
- TRBJ2-1 TRBV28 - CASSLMGQIYNEQFF TGTGCCAGCAGTTTAATGGGCCAGATCTACAATGAGCAGTTCTTC
- TRBJ1-5 TRBV4-3 - CASSQSWGADGNQPQHF TGCGCCAGCAGCCAATCCTGGGGGGCGGATGGCAATCAGCCCCAGCATTTT
- TRBJ2-2 TRBV6-2/TRBV6-3 - CASSYSPGLPTGELFF TGTGCCAGCAGTTACTCGCCAGGCTTACCCACCGGGGAGCTGTTTTTT
- TRBJ1-3 TRBV20-1 - CSARGGNGNTIYF TGCAGTGCTAGGGGCGGAAATGGAAACACCATATATTTT
- TRBJ1-1 TRBV15 - CATSRDWGSSEAFF TGTGCCACCAGCAGAGATTGGGGCAGCTCTGAAGCTTTCTTT
- TRBJ1-1 TRBV12-3/TRBV12-4 - CASSLWGWALDTEAFF TGTGCCAGCAGTTTGTGGGGCTGGGCACTGGACACTGAAGCTTTCTTT
- TRBJ2-1 TRBV5-6 TRBD2 CASIPLAGGHNEQFF TGTGCCAGCATCCCCCTCGCGGGAGGCCACAATGAGCAGTTCTTC
- TRBJ2-7 TRBV20-1 - CSAEDGTYEQYF TGCAGTGCTGAGGACGGCACCTACGAGCAGTACTTC
- TRBJ2-1 TRBV27 TRBD2 CASRGLSYNEKFF TGTGCCAGCAGGGGACTATCCTACAATGAGAAGTTCTTC
- TRBJ2-7 TRBV30 TRBD1 CAWIGTENYEQYF TGTGCCTGGATCGGGACAGAGAATTACGAGCAGTACTTC
once TRBJ1-1 TRBV25-1 - CASSERGGTEAFF TGTGCCAGCAGTGAACGCGGGGGAACTGAAGCTTTCTTT
- TRBJ2-7 TRBV4-3 - CASSQDDPASYEQYF TGCGCCAGCAGCCAAGATGATCCTGCCTCCTACGAGCAGTACTTC
few TRBJ2-7 TRBV7-9 TRBD1 CASSFPPGTGFYEQYF TGTGCCAGCAGCTTTCCCCCCGGGACAGGCTTTTACGAGCAGTACTTC
- TRBJ1-2 TRBV28 - CASSDLLRNYGYTF TGTGCCAGCAGTGACCTTTTGCGAAACTATGGCTACACCTTC
- TRBJ1-2 TRBV7-9 TRBD1 CASSAVGQGAARPYGYTF TGTGCCAGCAGCGCCGTGGGACAGGGGGCCGCTCGACCTTATGGCTACACCTTC
- TRBJ2-1 TRBV9 TRBD2 CASSGGLGIGEQFF TGTGCCAGCAGCGGGGGACTAGGGATCGGTGAGCAGTTCTTC
- TRBJ2-1 TRBV29-1 - CSVDRGTSIEQFF TGCAGCGTTGACCGAGGGACGAGCATTGAGCAGTTCTTC
- TRBJ2-1 TRBV9 - CASSVAAGQEGEQFF TGTGCCAGCAGCGTAGCGGCAGGGCAAGAGGGTGAGCAGTTCTTC
once TRBJ2-1 TRBV19 TRBD1 CASRLTGTGYNEQFF TGTGCCAGTAGGCTCACCGGGACAGGGTACAATGAGCAGTTCTTC
few TRBJ2-7 TRBV5-6 - CASSLGGSWNEQYF TGTGCCAGCAGCTTGGGTGGGAGTTGGAACGAGCAGTACTTC
- TRBJ2-5 TRBV24-1 TRBD1 CATSDLGTGTETQYF TGTGCCACCAGTGATCTAGGGACAGGGACGGAGACCCAGTACTTC
- TRBJ2-3 TRBV27 - CASRPGLLTDTQYF TGTGCCAGCAGACCGGGTCTACTAACAGATACGCAGTATTTT
- TRBJ1-1 TRBV28 - CASSLLPTEAFF TGTGCCAGCAGTTTATTGCCCACTGAAGCTTTCTTT
- TRBJ2-7 TRBV27 TRBD2 CASTLAGGGYEQYF TGTGCCAGCACACTAGCGGGAGGTGGATACGAGCAGTACTTC
- TRBJ2-3 TRBV5-5 TRBD2 CASSWAPGLAVTDTQYF TGTGCCAGCAGCTGGGCGCCGGGACTAGCGGTCACAGATACGCAGTATTTT
- TRBJ2-7 TRBV29-1 - CSVASESYEQYF TGCAGCGTTGCGAGCGAGTCCTACGAGCAGTACTTC
- TRBJ1-2 TRBV28 TRBD1 CASSLVWTGPLSYGYTF TGTGCCAGCAGTTTAGTGTGGACAGGGCCCCTGTCGTATGGCTACACCTTC
- TRBJ2-1 TRBV20-1 TRBD2 CSASEEGTSGYNEQFF TGCAGTGCTAGCGAAGAGGGGACTAGCGGATACAATGAGCAGTTCTTC
- TRBJ2-1 TRBV5-1 - CASSLAQGVGIEQFF TGCGCCAGCAGCTTGGCCCAGGGCGTGGGTATTGAGCAGTTCTTC
once TRBJ2-2 TRBV30 - CAWSTVGGAEGLFF TGTGCCTGGAGCACCGTCGGGGGAGCGGAGGGGCTGTTTTTT
- TRBJ1-5 TRBV4-3 - CASSQDNSGNQPQHF TGCGCCAGCAGCCAAGATAATAGCGGCAATCAGCCCCAGCATTTT
- TRBJ2-1 TRBV4-3 - CASSHLFSSSEEQFF TGCGCCAGCAGCCACCTCTTTTCTAGTAGTGAGGAGCAGTTCTTC
few TRBJ2-7 TRBV5-4 - CASSFLLAGEQYF TGTGCCAGCAGCTTCCTTCTAGCTGGCGAGCAGTACTTC
- TRBJ1-2 TRBV29-1 - CSALGTSGGYGYTF TGCAGCGCCCTGGGGACATCTGGAGGCTATGGCTACACCTTC
- TRBJ1-5 TRBV27 TRBD1 CASSSQGPNQPQHF TGTGCCAGCAGTTCACAGGGGCCCAATCAGCCCCAGCATTTT